Each of the 9 T cell receptor beta chains below was sequenced from the same sample in a study of spatial heterogeneity in lung cancer. The time point denotes: sample taken at primary tumor resection. TCRdb re-called the 5' RACE reads with MiXCR, one entry per CDR3 protein. Altogether about 48,000 distinct CDR3 sequences are present, less than 5.5% being singletons, with the ten largest covering around 10%. The sample consisted of PBMCs, taken at surgery. These TCRs come from a male donor with early-stage non-small cell lung cancer.

This clonotype ranks as medium-sized. This rearrangement joins TRBV20-1 to TRBJ2-1; TRBD2 matches at 12 bases. Germline-derived CDR1 and CDR2 are DFQATT and SNEGSKA (reference sequence). Losses at the gene ends were 5 bases for V and 7 bases for J; bases not matched to a gene: 21. This CDR3 spans 19 amino acids. CDR3 protein: CSARLRPPVTSGSVNEQFF. The CDR3 region has the DNA TGCAGTGCTCGTTTGCGGCCACCCGTGACTAGCGGGAGCGTTAATGAGCAGTTCTTC.

This clonotype was detected ten times or more. The rearrangement links TRBV5-8 to TRBJ2-3; TRBD1 matches at 7 bases. CDR1 is SGHTS and CDR2 is YDEGEE in the germline V gene. The J segment lost 5 bases and the V segment lost 4 bases, leaving 13 bases of the junction unmatched. CDR3 size: 16 residues. The CDR3: CASSKDRQRGRDTQYF. The CDR3 region has the DNA TGTGCCAGCAGCAAGGACAGGCAAAGGGGGAGAGATACGCAGTATTTT.

This clonotype was observed a handful of times. The chain joins TRBV7-6 to TRBJ2-3; TRBD2 agrees at 7 bases. CDR3 length: 15 residues. Germline CDR1 reads SGHVS; CDR2 reads FNYEAQ. The junction had 10 bases not matched to a gene; V was cut back by 8 bases and J by 2 bases. CDR3: CASCSQRGITDTQYF. The DNA for the CDR3 is TGTGCCAGCTGTTCTCAGCGGGGAATCACAGATACGCAGTATTTT.

This clonotype was seen a handful of times. The chain carries TRBV7-2 and TRBJ1-5; maybe TRBD1 (5 bases). Germline V gives CDR1 SGHTA, CDR2 FQGNSA. The V and J ends lost 8 bases and 1 base respectively, with 18 bases between them. CDR3 length: 16 residues. Here the CDR3 DNA reads TGTGCCAGCGGGGTTTTGGGGGAGGCGAGCAATCAGCCCCAGCATTTT. It yields the protein CASGVLGEASNQPQHF.

At least ten counts were recorded for this clonotype. The chain combines TRBV12-3 or TRBV12-4 with TRBJ2-5; no clear D gene. The CDR3 is 14 residues long. V shed 3 bases and J shed 4 bases, with 12 bases lying between them. The CDR3 nucleotides read TGTGCCAGCAGTTTCCTGCTTTCGCTAGAGACCCAGTACTTC. Translation gives CASSFLLSLETQYF.

Many counts were recorded for this clonotype. V is TRBV5-1 and J is TRBJ2-3; D unresolved. Per germline, CDR1 SGHRS and CDR2 YFSETQ. V lost 2 bases to trimming and J lost 0 bases, with 7 bases between them. The CDR3 is 14 amino acids. CDR3 DNA sequence: TGCGCCAGCAGCTTAGGCGTCAGCACAGATACGCAGTATTTT. Protein: CASSLGVSTDTQYF.

Only a few counts were recorded for this clonotype. This rearrangement joins TRBV12-3 or TRBV12-4 to TRBJ2-7; D is possibly TRBD2 (6 bases). V was clipped by 6 bases and J by 0 bases, with 9 bases between them. This CDR3 is 13 amino acids long. CDR3 nucleotides: TGTGCCAGCAGAGCTAGCGTCTCCTACGAGCAGTACTTC. Its protein is CASRASVSYEQYF.

This clonotype was detected ten times or more. The chain joins TRBV4-2 to TRBJ2-1, with 12 bases that match TRBD2. V gave up 0 bases and J gave up 4 bases; unmatched junction bases: 7. This CDR3 is 18 amino acids long. Germline values: CDR1 LGHNA, CDR2 YNFKEQ. The CDR3 region has the DNA TGTGCCAGCAGCCAAGACCCTGAGACTAGCGGGAGATACAATGAGCAGTTCTTC. This sequence encodes CASSQDPETSGRYNEQFF.

This clonotype was detected many times. This chain joins TRBV7-2 and TRBJ2-5, with a weak D call TRBD2 (5 bases). CDR1 and CDR2 (germline): SGHTA, FQGNSA. V lost 4 bases and J lost 7, with 19 bases in between. The CDR3 is 15 amino acids. The DNA for the CDR3 is TGTGCCAGCAGCTCAAACCGCGGGCCCTATGGGACCCAGTACTTC. Amino acid sequence: CASSSNRGPYGTQYF.